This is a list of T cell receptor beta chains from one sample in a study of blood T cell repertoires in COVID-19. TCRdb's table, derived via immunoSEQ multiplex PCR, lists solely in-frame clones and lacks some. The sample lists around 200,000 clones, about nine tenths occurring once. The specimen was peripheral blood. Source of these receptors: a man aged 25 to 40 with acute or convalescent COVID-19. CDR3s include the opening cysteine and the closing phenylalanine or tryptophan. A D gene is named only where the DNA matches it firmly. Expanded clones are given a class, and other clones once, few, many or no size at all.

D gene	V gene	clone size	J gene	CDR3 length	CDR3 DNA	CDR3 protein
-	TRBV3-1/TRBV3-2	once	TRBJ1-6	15	TGTGCCAGCAGCCAGTGGGGGCATGGAAATTCACCCCTCCACTTT	CASSQWGHGNSPLHF
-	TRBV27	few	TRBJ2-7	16	TGTGCCAGCAGTTTGGCCGGGGACACGAGCTCCTACGAGCAGTACTTC	CASSLAGDTSSYEQYF
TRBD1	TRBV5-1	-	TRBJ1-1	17	TGCGCCAGTCGAAGGGGACAGGGCCAATTAGGGAACACTGAAGCTTTCTTT	CASRRGQGQLGNTEAFF
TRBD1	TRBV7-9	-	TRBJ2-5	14	TGTGCCAGCAGCTCACCGGGACAGCCCGAGACCCAGTACTTC	CASSSPGQPETQYF
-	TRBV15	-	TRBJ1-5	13	TGTGCCACCAGCAGAGAGAGAGGACAGCCCCAGCATTTT	CATSRERGQPQHF
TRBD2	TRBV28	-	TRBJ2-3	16	TGTGCCAGCAGTCCCTCACTAGCGGGGGGGCGGGGTACGCAGTATTTT	CASSPSLAGGRGTQYF
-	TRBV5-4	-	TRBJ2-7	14	TGTGCCAGCAGCTTGAAGGGGCCTTCCTACGAGCAGTACTTC	CASSLKGPSYEQYF
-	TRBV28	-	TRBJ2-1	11	TGTGCCAGCAGTTTGCGCAATGAGCAGTTCTTC	CASSLRNEQFF
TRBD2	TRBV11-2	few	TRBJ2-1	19	TGTGCCAGCAGCTCCGTTTGGGCGGGAGGGATTAGCTCCTACAATGAGCAGTTCTTC	CASSSVWAGGISSYNEQFF
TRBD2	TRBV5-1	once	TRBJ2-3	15	TGCGCCAGCAGCTTGGCGGCGGGAGTTGCAGATACGCAGTATTTT	CASSLAAGVADTQYF
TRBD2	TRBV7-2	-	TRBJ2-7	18	TGTGCCAGCAGCTTATCCGCGGGGTGGACTAGCGGGATGTGGGAGCAGTACTTC	CASSLSAGWTSGMWEQYF
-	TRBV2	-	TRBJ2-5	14	TGTGCCAGCAGTGTCCTTGGCAAACAAGAGACCCAGTACTTC	CASSVLGKQETQYF
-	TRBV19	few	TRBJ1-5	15	TGTGCCAGTAGTATCGGCAGGGGCCGCAATCAGCCCCAGCATTTT	CASSIGRGRNQPQHF
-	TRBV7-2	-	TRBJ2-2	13	TGTGCCAGCAGCTTTACTCCGACCGGGGAGCTGTTTTTT	CASSFTPTGELFF
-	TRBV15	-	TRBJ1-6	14	TGTGCCACCAGCAGAGATTGGTCGGGTTCACCCCTCCACTTT	CATSRDWSGSPLHF
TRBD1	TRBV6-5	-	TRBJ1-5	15	TGTGCCAGCTCGGACAGGAAATATAGCAATCAGCCCCAGCATTTT	CASSDRKYSNQPQHF
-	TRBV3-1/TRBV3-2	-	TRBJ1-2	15	TGTGCCAGCAGCCCTGATGGGATGGGGGCGCTGGGCTACACCTTC	CASSPDGMGALGYTF
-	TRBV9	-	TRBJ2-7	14	TGTGCCAGCAGCGTAGATAGCTTCGGCAACGAGCAGTACTTC	CASSVDSFGNEQYF
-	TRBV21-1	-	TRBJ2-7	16	TGTGCCAGCAGCAACCGCGGCAGGGGGTACTCCTACGAGCAGTACTTC	CASSNRGRGYSYEQYF
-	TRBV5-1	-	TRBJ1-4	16	TGCGCCAGCAGCCCCGGGTCCGCCGCAACTAATGAAAAACTGTTTTTT	CASSPGSAATNEKLFF
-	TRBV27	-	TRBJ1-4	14	TGTGCCAGCAGTTTGGGGGCCGGTAATGAAAAACTGTTTTTT	CASSLGAGNEKLFF
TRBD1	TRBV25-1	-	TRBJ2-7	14	TGTGCCAGCTCCCCGGGACAGGGGTCCTACGAGCAGTACTTC	CASSPGQGSYEQYF
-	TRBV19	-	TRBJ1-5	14	TGTGCCAGCGACAGTTTTCTCGGCAATCAGCCCCAGCATTTT	CASDSFLGNQPQHF
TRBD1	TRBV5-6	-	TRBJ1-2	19	TGTGCCAGCAGCTTGGTGGGACAGATTTTACGACAACCAAACTATGGCTACACCTTC	CASSLVGQILRQPNYGYTF
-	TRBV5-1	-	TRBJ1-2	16	TGCGCCAGCAGCCTGGACGGGTCCCCTCGGCGGTATGGCTACACCTTC	CASSLDGSPRRYGYTF
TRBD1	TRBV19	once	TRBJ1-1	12	TGTGCCAGTAGTCTCGGACAGGGTGTAACTTTCTTT	CASSLGQGVTFF
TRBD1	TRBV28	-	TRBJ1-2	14	TGTGCCAGCAGTTTACGGGGACAGGGTCGAGTCTACACCTTC	CASSLRGQGRVYTF
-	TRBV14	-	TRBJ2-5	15	TGTGCCAGCAGCCAAGATAGGCGGGGCTCGGAGACCCAGTACTTC	CASSQDRRGSETQYF
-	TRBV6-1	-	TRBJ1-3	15	TGTGCCAGCAGTTCAAACCAGGACTCTGGAAACACCATATATTTT	CASSSNQDSGNTIYF
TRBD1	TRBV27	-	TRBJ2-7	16	TGTGCCAGCAGTTCCCCGGGACAGGGGGTCGCCTACGAGCAGTACTTC	CASSSPGQGVAYEQYF
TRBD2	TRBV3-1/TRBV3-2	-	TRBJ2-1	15	TGTGCCAGCAGCCGGGCGGGACTAGCGGGGAATGAGCAGTTCTTC	CASSRAGLAGNEQFF
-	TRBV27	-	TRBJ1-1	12	TGTGTCCAAGAGGAGTCAAACACTGAAGCTTTCTTT	CVQEESNTEAFF
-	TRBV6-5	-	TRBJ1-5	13	TGTGCCAGCAAAACAGGGCTAAATCAGCCCCAGCATTTT	CASKTGLNQPQHF
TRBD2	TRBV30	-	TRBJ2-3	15	TGTGCCTGGAGGGATAGCGGGGCGGCCACAGATACGCAGTATTTT	CAWRDSGAATDTQYF
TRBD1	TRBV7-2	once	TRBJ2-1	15	TGTGCCAGCCTTCGTGGGGGGACAGGGTCCGGTGAGCAGTTCTTC	CASLRGGTGSGEQFF
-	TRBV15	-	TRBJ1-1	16	TGTGCCACCAGCAGAGTAGGGGGGGAGATGAACACTGAAGCTTTCTTT	CATSRVGGEMNTEAFF
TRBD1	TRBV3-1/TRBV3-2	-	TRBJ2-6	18	TGTGCCAGCAGCCAAAGCCGGGACAGAGCCTCTGGGGCCAACGTCCTGACTTTC	CASSQSRDRASGANVLTF
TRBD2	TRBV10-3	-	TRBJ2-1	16	TGTGCCATCAGAATGGGACTAGCGGGCGCCGACAATGAGCAGTTCTTC	CAIRMGLAGADNEQFF
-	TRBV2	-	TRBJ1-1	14	TGTGCCAGCAGTAACAGTGCTGGAAACACTGAAGCTTTCTTT	CASSNSAGNTEAFF
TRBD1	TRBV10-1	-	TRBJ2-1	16	TGCGCCAGCAGTGAGAGGGACAGGGGGCCATACAATGAGCAGTTCTTC	CASSERDRGPYNEQFF
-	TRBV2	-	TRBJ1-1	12	TGTGCCAGCGTGTCCCAGAACACTGAAGCTTTCTTT	CASVSQNTEAFF
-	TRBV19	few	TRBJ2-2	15	TGTGCCAGTAGTATTGGGCAAACGAACACCGGGGAGCTGTTTTTT	CASSIGQTNTGELFF
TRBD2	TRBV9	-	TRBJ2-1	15	TGTGCCAGCAGCGTAGACCCTAGCGGGGTCTATGAGCAGTTCTTC	CASSVDPSGVYEQFF
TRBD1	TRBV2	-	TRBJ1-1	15	TGTGCCAGCAGTGAGCAAGGGACAGTAACGACTGAAGCTTTCTTT	CASSEQGTVTTEAFF
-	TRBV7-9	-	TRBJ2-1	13	TGTGCCAGCAGCTTACCGCAGGGCTATGAGCAGTTCTTC	CASSLPQGYEQFF
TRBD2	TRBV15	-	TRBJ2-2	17	TGTGCCACCAGCGAAATGATGACTAGCGGGTTTGCCGGGGAGCTGTTTTTT	CATSEMMTSGFAGELFF
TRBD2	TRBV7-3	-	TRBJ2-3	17	TGTGCCAGCAGGTCGCCTAGCGGGAGAACCAACACAGATACGCAGTATTTT	CASRSPSGRTNTDTQYF
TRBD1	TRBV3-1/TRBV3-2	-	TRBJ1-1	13	TGTGCCAGTAGAACAGGGGTCAACACTGAAGCTTTCTTT	CASRTGVNTEAFF
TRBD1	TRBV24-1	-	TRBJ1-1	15	TGTGCCACCAGTGATGCGACAGGGAGGAACACTGAAGCTTTCTTT	CATSDATGRNTEAFF
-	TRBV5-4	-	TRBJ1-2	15	TGTGCCAGCAGCTTGGCGGGGGGCCAGGTCTATGGCTACACCTTC	CASSLAGGQVYGYTF
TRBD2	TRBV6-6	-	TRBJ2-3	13	TGTGCCAGCAGTTACTCAGCGGGGGGGTTACAGTATTTT	CASSYSAGGLQYF
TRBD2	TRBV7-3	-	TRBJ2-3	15	TGTGCCAGCAGCTCCCGGACTAGCGGGAGCGATACGCAGTATTTT	CASSSRTSGSDTQYF
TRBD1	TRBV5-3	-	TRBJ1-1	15	TGTGCCAGAACCCTGTCCGGGACAGGGGTTCCTGAAGCTTTCTTT	CARTLSGTGVPEAFF